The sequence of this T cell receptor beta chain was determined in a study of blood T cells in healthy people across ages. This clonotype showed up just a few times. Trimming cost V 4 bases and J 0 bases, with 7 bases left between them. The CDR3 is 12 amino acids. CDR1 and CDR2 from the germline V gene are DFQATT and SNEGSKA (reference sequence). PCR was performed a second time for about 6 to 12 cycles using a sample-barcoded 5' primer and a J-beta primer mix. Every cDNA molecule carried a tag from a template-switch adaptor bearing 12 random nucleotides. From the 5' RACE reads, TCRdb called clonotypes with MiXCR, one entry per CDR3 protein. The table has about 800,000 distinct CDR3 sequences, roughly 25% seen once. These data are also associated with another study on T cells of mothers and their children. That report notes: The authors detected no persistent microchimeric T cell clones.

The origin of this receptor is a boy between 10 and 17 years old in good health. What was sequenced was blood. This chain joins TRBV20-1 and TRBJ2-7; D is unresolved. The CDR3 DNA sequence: TGCAGTGCTACAGCTAGCTCCTACGAGCAGTACTTC. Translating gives CSATASSYEQYF.